This TCR beta chain was recovered during a study of T cell responses to AZD1222 COVID-19 vaccine. Broader study findings: Clonal diversity may have been underestimated, and the donors were mostly white British, with more females than males. Following two doses of AZD1222, Spike-specific TCR breadth and depth rose.

Germline lookup yields CDR1 SNHLY and CDR2 FYNNEI. Trimming took 6 bases from V and 3 from J, leaving 15 bases between them. The CDR3 has 15 amino acids. This clone has a single count. Its cognate antigen is unknown. Profiling relied on immunoSEQ multiplex PCR, and the TCRdb table lists in-frame clones only, not all of them. The table lists roughly 120,000 clones, roughly 90% of them singletons. The sequences come from peripheral blood, collected 28 days after the second AZD1222 dose. The V call is TRBV2, the J call TRBJ1-5; D unresolved. The origin of this receptor is an adult who received the AZD1222 COVID-19 vaccine. The CDR3, as DNA: TGTGCCAGCAGACAAGGGCAGCTATTCAATCAGCCCCAGCATTTT. Protein: CASRQGQLFNQPQHF.